Below are 24 T cell receptor beta chains sequenced from a single sample in a study of technical replicates of blood from four donors. Sequenced by immunoSEQ multiplex PCR; TCRdb stores in-frame clones only, minus some. This sample has approximately 79,000 clones, with 85% to 95% found just once. Specimen: T cells isolated from PBMCs. These receptors were obtained from a human donor in good health.

The genes are TRBV13 and TRBJ2-3, with 11 positions matching TRBD2. In germline, CDR1 is PRHDT, CDR2 FYEKMQ (reference sequence). The CDR3 extends over 17 amino acids. V dropped 5 bases and J dropped 0; count of bases not matched to a gene: 7. CDR3: CASSKSGTSGSTDTQYF. DNA for the CDR3: TGTGCCAGCAGCAAATCCGGGACTAGCGGTAGCACAGATACGCAGTATTTT.

V gene TRBV7-2 combines with J gene TRBJ2-7; 9 nucleotides line up with TRBD2. V shed 4 bases, J shed 0 bases, and the junction held 4 bases outside the gene matches. Germline V gene data show CDR1 as SGHTA and CDR2 as FQGNSA. CDR3 size: 15 residues. CDR3 nucleotides: TGTGCCAGCAGCTCGGGACTAGCTTACTCCTACGAGCAGTACTTC. It yields the protein CASSSGLAYSYEQYF.

J is TRBJ2-5 and V is TRBV5-4; D remains unclear. CDR1 SGHNT and CDR2 YYREEE come from the germline V gene (reference sequence). The CDR3 has 13 residues. V lost 1 base, J lost 4 bases, and 8 bases lay in between. In DNA, the CDR3 is TGTGCCAGCAGCTTGCTCGGTAGAGAGACCCAGTACTTC. Residues: CASSLLGRETQYF. The full variable domain, rest sourced from reference TRBV5-4 and TRBJ2-5, is ETGVTQSPTHLIKTRGQQVTLRCSSQSGHNTVSWYQQALGQGPQFIFQYYREEENGRGNFPPRFSGLQFPNYSSELNVNALELDDSALYLCASSLLGRETQYFGPGTRLLVL.

CDR3 in DNA: TGTGCCAGTACTGAGTCAGGGCTCGGCACTGAAGCTTTCTTT. This gives the protein CASTESGLGTEAFF. The rearrangement links TRBV19 to TRBJ1-1; D possibly corresponds to TRBD1 (5 bases). The CDR3 length is 14 residues. Germline V lookup: CDR1 LNHDA, CDR2 SQIVND (reference sequence). V gave up 7 bases and J gave up 4 bases, with 16 bases separating them. Full variable domain (outside the CDR3, taken from reference TRBV19 and TRBJ1-1): DGGITQSPKYLFRKEGQNVTLSCEQNLNHDAMYWYRQDPGQGLRLIYYSQIVNDFQKGDIAEGYSVSREKKESFPLTVTSAQKNPTAFYLCASTESGLGTEAFFGQGTRLTVV.

The chain joins TRBV6-1 to TRBJ2-7; weak D call: TRBD1 (5 bases). V was clipped by 6 bases and J by 4 bases, with 13 bases between them. CDR3 size: 13 residues. Germline V CDR1 and CDR2: MNHNS, SASEGT. The CDR3, as DNA: TGTGCCAGCAGGCTAAACAGGAATTACGAGCAGTACTTC. Amino acid sequence: CASRLNRNYEQYF.

The gene calls are TRBV20-1 and TRBJ2-5; unclear D gene. CDR1 is DFQATT, CDR2 SNEGSKA, per germline (reference sequence). V was shortened by 8 bases and J by 2 bases, with 9 bases between the two germline ends. The CDR3 sequence is 11 residues long. The CDR3 sequence is CSTRVQETQYF. The CDR3, as DNA: TGCAGTACCCGGGTGCAAGAGACCCAGTACTTC.

V and J are TRBV29-1 and TRBJ2-1; TRBD2 matches 10 bases. The CDR3 spans 13 residues. Germline V lookup: CDR1 SQVTM, CDR2 ANQGSEA. Trimming removed 8 bases from V and 6 bases from J; junction bases left unmatched: 7. Here the CDR3 reads CSPSSGSGNEQFF. CDR3 DNA: TGCAGCCCCTCTAGCGGGAGTGGCAATGAGCAGTTCTTC.

For this clone: At one of its ends the junction is not consistent with the germline gene, which may arise from a read error. The J gene is TRBJ2-7, the V gene TRBV29-1; D ambiguous. The CDR3 runs 11 residues. Per the germline V gene, CDR1 is SQVTM and CDR2 is ANQGSEA. The CDR3 DNA is TGCAGCGTTGAAGATCGTGGGTCCAGGCATTTC. Its translation is CSVEDRGSRHF.

The gene calls are TRBV19 and TRBJ1-5; a possible D gene is TRBD1 (6 bases). The CDR3 contains 13 residues. Germline lookup yields CDR1 LNHDA and CDR2 SQIVND (reference sequence). With 3 bases removed from V and 7 bases from J, the gap between germline ends came to 10 bases. DNA for the CDR3: TGTGCCAGTAGTATGGGGGGGCTCCAGCCCCAGCATTTT. Protein: CASSMGGLQPQHF.

The chain has TRBV28 and TRBJ2-3; 13 bases agree with TRBD2. Germline values: CDR1 MDHEN, CDR2 SYDVKM. The CDR3 loop spans 17 amino acids. With V trimmed by 5 bases and J by 2 bases, 7 bases remained unmatched. In nucleotides, the CDR3 is TGTGCCAGCAGTGTACCACTAGCGGGAGGGCACACAGATACGCAGTATTTT. It is translated as CASSVPLAGGHTDTQYF.

This clone was detected only once. Other DNA sequences of this sample code for an identical CDR3. This chain joins TRBV28 and TRBJ2-1; D not resolved. Germline V CDR1 and CDR2: MDHEN, SYDVKM. The CDR3 loop spans 12 amino acids. The V and J ends lost 2 bases and 4 bases respectively, with 3 bases between them. For the CDR3, the DNA is TGTGCCAGCAGTTTACTGTACAATGAGCAGTTCTTC. Amino acid sequence: CASSLLYNEQFF.

The rearrangement joins TRBV5-4 to TRBJ1-2; 8 bases agree with TRBD1. Germline CDR1 SGHNT, CDR2 YYREEE (reference sequence). After removal of 2 bases from V and 6 bases from J, the junction contained 3 bases not matched to a gene. This CDR3 spans 13 amino acids. The CDR3 region has the DNA TGTGCCAGCAGCTTTGGACAGGGTGATGGCTACACCTTC. Translated: CASSFGQGDGYTF.

The rearrangement uses TRBV9 and TRBJ1-1, with D perhaps matching TRBD1 (6 bases). Germline V gives CDR1 SGDLS, CDR2 YYNGEE. V was pared by 5 bases and J by 1 base, with 12 bases between. The CDR3 sequence is 14 residues long. DNA for the CDR3: TGTGCCAGCAGACAAATGGGACAGAACACTGAAGCTTTCTTT. It yields the protein CASRQMGQNTEAFF.

The V and J genes are TRBV29-1 and TRBJ2-7, with unresolved D. This CDR3 contains 12 residues. The germline V gene encodes CDR1 SQVTM and CDR2 ANQGSEA. V lost 7 bases, J lost 6 bases, and 16 bases lay in between. CDR3 bases: TGCAGCGCCCTAGAGCAGTTGGGCGAGCAGTACTTC. Translating it yields CSALEQLGEQYF.

The chain is built from TRBV19 and TRBJ2-7, with 7 bases matching TRBD2. With 4 bases clipped from V and 3 bases from J, the junction kept 12 bases outside the gene matches. CDR3 length: 16 residues. Per germline, CDR1 LNHDA and CDR2 SQIVND (reference sequence). In nucleotides, the CDR3 is TGTGCCAGTAGTAATTGGGGGAGGGAGGGGATCTACGAGCAGTACTTC. Its translation: CASSNWGREGIYEQYF.

The rearrangement joins TRBV2 to TRBJ2-2; D not certain. The CDR3 runs 14 residues. With 3 bases removed from V and 5 bases from J, the gap between germline ends came to 10 bases. Germline V gene data show CDR1 as SNHLY and CDR2 as FYNNEI. The CDR3 DNA follows: TGTGCCAGCAGTGAGATCGGTAGTACCGGGGAGCTGTTTTTT. Its translation is CASSEIGSTGELFF.

The chain has TRBV6-6 and TRBJ1-5; D is possibly TRBD1 (5 bases). Germline-derived CDR1 and CDR2 are MNHNY and SVGAGI (reference sequence). V was pared by 2 bases and J by 1 base, with 6 bases between. The CDR3 is 14 amino acids. In DNA, the CDR3 is TGTGCCAGCAGTTACAGACAGAGCAATCAGCCCCAGCATTTT. Translation gives CASSYRQSNQPQHF.

V is TRBV28 and J is TRBJ1-2; 7 bases align to TRBD1. Germline CDR1 and CDR2: MDHEN and SYDVKM. The CDR3 contains 16 residues. The V and J ends lost 6 bases and 4 bases, in that order; junction bases with no gene match: 14. DNA of the CDR3: TGTGCCAGCAGGCAATCCCTTGGACAGGAGGGCTATGGCTACACCTTC. Its protein is CASRQSLGQEGYGYTF.

The rearrangement uses TRBV13 and TRBJ1-2, with TRBD1 identical over 10 bases. V lost 0 bases, J lost 6 bases, and 1 base stayed unmatched. The CDR3 is 14 amino acids. Germline V gene sequence: CDR1 PRHDT, CDR2 FYEKMQ (reference sequence). CDR3 DNA: TGTGCCAGCAGCTTAGGGACAGGGGGCCATGGCTACACCTTC. It yields the protein CASSLGTGGHGYTF.

The chain has TRBV5-1 and TRBJ1-1; TRBD1 aligns across 8 bases. The CDR3 totals 12 residues. V lost 2 bases and J lost 8; bases outside the gene matches: 2. Looked up from germline, CDR1 is SGHRS and CDR2 is YFSETQ. CDR3 region: CASSFQGAEAFF. The DNA of the CDR3 is TGCGCCAGCAGCTTCCAGGGGGCCGAAGCTTTCTTT.

This clone was seen a handful of times. The J gene is TRBJ2-6, the V gene TRBV6-4, with TRBD2 matching over 11 bases. Germline V gene data show CDR1 as MRHNA and CDR2 as SNTAGT. The trim removed 3 bases at V and 3 bases at J, leaving 1 base unmatched. This CDR3 comprises 16 residues. CDR3 loop: CASSETSGSGANVLTF. The CDR3, as DNA: TGTGCCAGCAGTGAAACTAGCGGGAGTGGGGCCAACGTCCTGACTTTC.

The J gene is TRBJ2-1, the V gene TRBV11-2, with TRBD2 matching over 13 bases. V lost 5 bases and J lost 7; bases outside the gene matches: 17. Germline CDR1 is SGHAT and CDR2 is FQNNGV. CDR3 size: 19 residues. In DNA, the CDR3 is TGTGCCAGCAGCCAAGTTTCCCCACTAGCGGGAGGGCCGTGGAATGAGCAGTTCTTC. It codes for CASSQVSPLAGGPWNEQFF.

The CDR3 DNA follows: TGTGCCAGCAGCTTATCCCTGACAGGGACCAACACTGAAGCTTTCTTT. Protein: CASSLSLTGTNTEAFF. V and J are TRBV7-6 and TRBJ1-1; 7 nucleotides align to TRBD1. V lost 2 bases to trimming and J lost 2 bases; unmatched junction nucleotides: 8. CDR1 and CDR2 (germline): SGHVS, FNYEAQ. This CDR3 comprises 16 residues.

This chain connects TRBV6-5 to TRBJ2-5, with 8 bases matching TRBD1. With 2 bases clipped from V and 5 bases from J, the junction kept 1 base outside the gene matches. The CDR3 is 13 residues long. CDR1 MNHEY and CDR2 SVGAGI come from the germline V gene. CDR3 residues: CASSYHRGETQYF. CDR3 nucleotide sequence: TGTGCCAGCAGTTACCACAGGGGGGAGACCCAGTACTTC.